The 24 T cell receptor beta chains below all came from one sample that was sequenced in a study of cytomegalovirus exposure and HLA in healthy donors. TCRdb's table, derived via immunoSEQ multiplex PCR, lists solely in-frame clones and lacks some. The sample yields 150,000 to 200,000 clones, around 85% seen once. Input material: PBMCs. These receptors were obtained from a man aged 30-40 years in good health and CMV-seropositive.

CDR3 sequence (DNA): TGCGCCAGCAGTACGAAGCTTGGAAACACCATATATTTT. Translating it yields CASSTKLGNTIYF. This chain connects TRBV10-1 to TRBJ1-3; no definite D call. Germline CDR1 is WNHNN and CDR2 is SYGVQD (reference sequence). The CDR3 contains 13 residues. V shed 5 bases and J shed 3 bases, with 8 bases lying between them.

In its sample, this clone was seen once. This sequence joins TRBV5-1 and TRBJ2-5, with 8 bases aligning to TRBD1. The CDR3 covers 14 residues. J gave up 8 bases and V 3 bases, and 9 bases lay outside the gene matches. Germline V gene lookup returns CDR1 SGHRS and CDR2 YFSETQ. CDR3 residues: CASSSDRGNPTQYF. The CDR3 region has the DNA TGCGCCAGCAGCTCCGACAGGGGAAACCCTACCCAGTACTTC.

J is TRBJ2-3 and V is TRBV25-1; TRBD2 matches at 11 bases. CDR1 is MGHDK, CDR2 SYGVNS, per germline. CDR3 size: 15 residues. V shed 6 bases and J 2 bases; nucleotides not matched to a gene: 4. The CDR3 spells CASSLAGGNTDTQYF. The CDR3 coding sequence is TGTGCCAGCAGCCTAGCGGGGGGCAACACAGATACGCAGTATTTT.

The chain is built from TRBV5-1 and TRBJ1-3; D uncertain. Trimming left V 4 bases short and J 0 bases short, with 8 bases between. Germline CDR1 and CDR2: SGHRS and YFSETQ. The CDR3 has 14 amino acids. The CDR3 nucleotides are TGCGCCAGCAGCCCCGGGTACTCTGGAAACACCATATATTTT. Translation gives CASSPGYSGNTIYF.

This clone was observed a handful of times. The chain uses TRBV6-1 and TRBJ2-3; D is unclear. CDR1 and CDR2 from the germline V gene are MNHNS and SASEGT. Trimming left V 1 base short and J 5 bases short, with 4 bases between. The CDR3 extends over 12 amino acids. The CDR3 sequence is CASSEGRDTQYF. In nucleotides, the CDR3 is TGTGCCAGCAGTGAAGGCAGAGATACGCAGTATTTT.

The gene calls are TRBV2 and TRBJ2-2; TRBD1 matches at 11 bases. CDR1 and CDR2 from the germline V gene are SNHLY and FYNNEI. V shed 6 bases and J 6 bases; nucleotides not matched to a gene: 6. This CDR3 has 15 amino acids. Here the CDR3 reads CASSLEGQGAGELFF. The CDR3 DNA sequence: TGTGCCAGCAGCTTAGAGGGACAGGGGGCCGGGGAGCTGTTTTTT.

The V call is TRBV7-9, the J call TRBJ2-7, with TRBD1 identical over 7 bases. This CDR3 has 13 residues. Germline CDR1 and CDR2: SEHNR and FQNEAQ (reference sequence). With V trimmed by 5 bases and J by 3 bases, 4 bases remained unmatched. CDR3 bases: TGTGCCAGCAGCCCGGGACAGAGCTACGAGCAGTACTTC. Its protein product is CASSPGQSYEQYF.

This chain uses TRBV7-6 with TRBJ1-5; D is possibly TRBD1 (6 bases). The germline V gene encodes CDR1 SGHVS and CDR2 FNYEAQ. Deletions cut 1 base from V and 6 bases from J, with 7 bases between. The CDR3 loop spans 13 amino acids. The CDR3 region has the DNA TGTGCCAGCAGCTTAGAAGGGGGTCAGCCCCAGCATTTT. Residues: CASSLEGGQPQHF.

The rearrangement uses TRBV7-2 and TRBJ1-2; 7 positions agree with TRBD1. Germline CDR1 is SGHTA and CDR2 is FQGNSA. Trimming removed 7 bases from V and 6 bases from J; junction bases left unmatched: 11. The CDR3 loop spans 14 amino acids. The CDR3 bases are TGTGCCAGCATATTGGCAGGGGGAAGGGATGGCTACACCTTC. Amino acids: CASILAGGRDGYTF.

The chain is built from TRBV2 and TRBJ2-1; D ambiguous. Germline V lookup: CDR1 SNHLY, CDR2 FYNNEI. Trimming shortened V by 3 bases and J by 4 bases, and 13 bases separated the two germline ends. The CDR3 runs to 15 residues. In DNA, the CDR3 is TGTGCCAGCAGTGAGTCGGCAGAGCGTTACAATGAGCAGTTCTTC. This codes for CASSESAERYNEQFF.

The V call is TRBV19, the J call TRBJ2-1, with 13 bases matching TRBD2. Germline assignment: CDR1 LNHDA and CDR2 SQIVND (reference sequence). CDR3 length: 16 amino acids. V lost 4 bases and J lost 8; bases outside the gene matches: 8. CDR3 amino acids: CASSTGLAGAWDEQFF. For the CDR3, the DNA is TGTGCCAGTAGTACAGGACTAGCGGGGGCCTGGGATGAGCAGTTCTTC. Variable domain in full (rest from reference TRBV19 and TRBJ2-1): DGGITQSPKYLFRKEGQNVTLSCEQNLNHDAMYWYRQDPGQGLRLIYYSQIVNDFQKGDIAEGYSVSREKKESFPLTVTSAQKNPTAFYLCASSTGLAGAWDEQFFGPGTRLTVL.

This sequence joins TRBV7-9 and TRBJ2-3; 8 bases are shared with TRBD2. V trimming: 1 base; J trimming: 0 bases; junction bases outside the gene matches: 9. The CDR3 is made up of 18 amino acids. Germline V lookup: CDR1 SEHNR, CDR2 FQNEAQ (reference sequence). CDR3 DNA: TGTGCCAGCAGCTTAGATTTGCGCACGGGGGGGAGCACAGATACGCAGTATTTT. Translation gives CASSLDLRTGGSTDTQYF.

V and J are TRBV25-1 and TRBJ2-1; TRBD1 agrees at 7 bases. The CDR3 has 16 amino acids. Germline CDR1 MGHDK, CDR2 SYGVNS. V shed 1 base and J 5 bases; nucleotides not matched to a gene: 8. DNA of the CDR3: TGTGCCAGCAGTGAATCACAGGGGATGGGGCACAATGAGCAGTTCTTC. Translating gives CASSESQGMGHNEQFF.

The chain links TRBV23-1 to TRBJ2-7; D remains ambiguous. TRBV23-1 belongs to the ORF category, with a function that is uncertain. Trimming stripped 0 bases from V and 3 bases from J, with 15 bases between. This CDR3 has 16 residues. CDR3 DNA: TGCGCCAGCAGTCAATCCGAAGACGGAGCATACTACGAGCAGTACTTC. Protein: CASSQSEDGAYYEQYF.

V is TRBV4-3 and J is TRBJ1-4; 11 bases fit TRBD1. The CDR3 consists of 17 residues. Germline V CDR1 and CDR2: LGHNA, YSLEER. The J segment lost 1 base and the V segment lost 3 bases, leaving 4 bases of the junction unmatched. In DNA form, the CDR3 reads TGCGCCAGCAGCCAGGACAGGGGGCAATTAACTAATGAAAAACTGTTTTTT. It encodes CASSQDRGQLTNEKLFF.

This sequence joins TRBV7-2 and TRBJ1-2; D gene uncertain. V was trimmed by 7 bases and J by 0 bases, leaving 18 bases between them. In germline, CDR1 is SGHTA, CDR2 FQGNSA. There are 16 residues in the CDR3. CDR3 in amino acids: CASKKVGEEANYGYTF. CDR3 nucleotide sequence: TGTGCCAGCAAAAAGGTCGGGGAAGAAGCTAACTATGGCTACACCTTC.

This rearrangement joins TRBV6-5 to TRBJ1-1; 7 bases match TRBD1. Germline V gene data show CDR1 as MNHEY and CDR2 as SVGAGI. This CDR3 spans 16 amino acids. Losses at the gene ends were 0 bases for V and 5 bases for J; bases not matched to a gene: 9. The CDR3 is CASSYSGVQGRTEAFF. The CDR3 bases are TGTGCCAGCAGTTACTCGGGGGTACAGGGGAGGACTGAAGCTTTCTTT.

The CDR3 sequence is CASSQSSRTAADTQYF. CDR3 DNA: TGCGCCAGCAGCCAATCCTCTCGAACTGCCGCAGATACGCAGTATTTT. The chain carries TRBV4-3 and TRBJ2-3, with unresolved D. This CDR3 has 16 amino acids. V was pared by 2 bases and J by 4 bases, with 16 bases between. CDR1 is LGHNA and CDR2 is YSLEER in the germline V gene.

The V call is TRBV6-1, the J call TRBJ2-1; the match to TRBD2 covers 10 bases. CDR1 and CDR2 from the germline V gene are MNHNS and SASEGT. This CDR3 has 15 amino acids. Trimming removed 1 base from V and 4 bases from J; junction bases left unmatched: 1. The CDR3 region is CASSEEAGGYNEQFF. The CDR3 DNA follows: TGTGCCAGCAGTGAAGAAGCGGGGGGGTACAATGAGCAGTTCTTC.

Comments on this clone: An end of the junction differs from the germline gene, which may be a read error. This chain uses TRBV27 with TRBJ2-4, with 7 positions matching TRBD1. This CDR3 has 16 residues. Germline assignment: CDR1 MNHEY and CDR2 SMNVEV (reference sequence). Here the CDR3 DNA reads TGTGCCAGCAGTTTATCGCAGGGGGAAGCCGAAAACATTCAGTACTTC. This translates into CASSLSQGEAENIQYF.

V usage is TRBV6-5 and J usage is TRBJ2-7; D might be TRBD1 (6 bases). Germline loops: CDR1 MNHEY, CDR2 SVGAGI. This CDR3 has 14 amino acids. V was shortened by 4 bases and J by 0 bases, with 10 bases between the two germline ends. The CDR3 nucleotides read TGTGCCAGCAGTTTCAACAGGGACTCCTACGAGCAGTACTTC. Encoded protein: CASSFNRDSYEQYF.

The chain recombines TRBV7-9 with TRBJ2-7; 11 bases agree with TRBD1. CDR1 and CDR2 from the germline V gene are SEHNR and FQNEAQ (reference sequence). The length of the CDR3 is 14 residues. V shed 3 bases, J shed 3 bases, and the junction held 1 base outside the gene matches. For the CDR3, the DNA is TGTGCCAGCAGCTTGGGACAGGGGGTCTACGAGCAGTACTTC. Its protein is CASSLGQGVYEQYF.

In regard to this clone: The junction and the germline gene differ at one end; a read error may be behind it. This rearrangement joins TRBV10-3 to TRBJ2-3; TRBD1 is a possible D gene (5 bases). The CDR3 is 17 residues long. Germline V gene lookup returns CDR1 ENHRY and CDR2 SYGVKD. CDR3 sequence: CAINSRQFLDPTHTQYF. The CDR3, as DNA: TGTGCCATCAACTCACGACAGTTTTTGGACCCCACACATACGCAGTATTTT.

The chain recombines TRBV28 with TRBJ1-2, with a weak D call TRBD1 (5 bases). The CDR3 loop spans 14 amino acids. The V gene's germline CDR1 is MDHEN and CDR2 SYDVKM. The V end lost 5 bases, the J end lost 5 bases, and 15 bases lay between the germline ends. The CDR3 nucleotides are TGTGCCAGCAGTGTTGCCTCGACAGTTTATGGCTACACCTTC. Protein product: CASSVASTVYGYTF.